This T cell receptor (beta chain) was found in a study of blood T cell repertoires in COVID-19 (dated by TCRdb to the early 2020s). Some background on the complete study: Collaborator samples came from the United States, Italy and Spain and covered acute and convalescent phases of COVID-19. The material from the prospective study consisted of cDNA or gDNA derived from T cells, B-cell-depleted T cells, or PBMCs. Deeply sampled blood TCRbeta repertoires from subjects exposed to, actively infected with, or recovered from COVID-19 were included in the dataset. The repertoires were released in a freely available public database meant as a resource for research on the immune response to SARS-CoV-2. The samples were drawn from two sources: the first 160 participants of the ongoing ImmuneRACE study, and 1,254 subjects contributed by 6 global collaborators. A de-identified subject ID, COVID-19 status, age in years and sex were almost always included in the sample metadata. Where HLA class I and class II types were available, the types were taken from metadata supplied by the sample provider, not from assay-based typing. What the authors observed across the whole study: The amount of clinical and demographic metadata varied by source and participant and was provided uncurated.

The V end loses 3 bases and the J end loses 1 base, and a stretch of 9 bases separates them. The germline V gene (reference sequence) sets CDR1 to LGHDT and CDR2 to YNNKEL. There are 14 amino acids in the CDR3, from cysteine to phenylalanine inclusive. The CDR3 DNA has 42 bases and is translated from base 1. On this clone: This clone's antigen is unknown. No much larger clone exists at a distance of one base, and base qualities are not known.

Collaborating institutions collected whole blood in K2EDTA tubes following their own protocols. Collaborator samples were shipped for TCRbeta analysis as frozen whole blood, isolated PBMCs, or DNA extracted from either sample type. TCRbeta CDR3 regions were amplified from genomic DNA by means of the immunoSEQ Assay, a bias-controlled multiplex PCR. The source study handled its data this way. Within the assay, amplification of reference gene primers was used to estimate how many nucleated cells each sample contained. To quantify the absolute abundance of each unique TCRbeta CDR3 rearrangement, sequence reads were collapsed and filtered. For each sample, productive Simpson clonality was calculated by taking the square root of Simpson's diversity index across productive rearrangements. As stored in TCRdb, this immuneACCESS dataset retains in-frame rearrangements with V and J assigned. A fraction of the clones does not appear; measured against another copy, unresolved V genes explain less than half of the discrepancy, and the remainder lacks a known reason. D and trimming come from the DNA, and the V and J calls and clone size come from that table. The sample data list more than 75,000 clones, and approximately 84% of these were observed just once. Together, the top ten hold roughly 13% of the sample.

The sequenced sample consisted of peripheral blood. The chain joins TRBV3-1 (or the pseudogene TRBV3-2) to TRBJ1-1; TRBD1 is perhaps the D gene, given 5 matching bases. The source is a human donor in a cohort sampled during active COVID-19. This receptor has the CDR3 CASSHRATNTEAFF. The DNA sequence is TGTGCCAGCAGCCACAGGGCCACGAACACTGAAGCTTTCTTT.